This T cell receptor (beta chain) was recorded in a study of cytomegalovirus exposure and HLA in healthy donors (dated by TCRdb to about 2017). A note on the overall study: An earlier analysis of under 600 of the donors reported more than 250 Gb of sequence data and about 100 million unique TCR beta sequences from around 200 million T cells. The study used immunosequencing to profile the T cell repertoires of several hundred subjects and linked those repertoires to cytomegalovirus serostatus. Rather than using new phenotypic data, the later analysis identified candidate immune exposures from TCR beta sequences and from how often those sequences occurred across donors. An early release covering roughly 600 HLA-typed donors comprised 250 to 350 gigabases of sequencing data and approximately 80 million unique TCR sequences. In addition to the first cohort of 650 to 800 subjects, a separate validation cohort of some 120 different subjects was used. Roughly five DR-DQ haplotypes were handled as single units for association and clustering because linkage in the cohort was strong. All discovery cohort repertoires had been generated on a single sequencing platform. The study aimed to test whether signatures of past pathogen exposure could be identified by cataloging public T cell receptors. A later genetic analysis took genome-wide SNP genotypes for about three fifths of the roughly 670 donors and used that subset as a discovery cohort. Class I and class II HLA loci were covered by the typing at four-digit resolution. Across 300 to 500 genotyped donors of the cohort, an average of about 240,000 unique TCR beta nucleotide sequences per donor were sequenced, and roughly 17% of those sequences were non-productive. The study combined high-throughput TCR immunosequencing, statistical association of individual TCRs with disease status, and machine learning to predict cytomegalovirus infection status. Typing coverage varied by locus: 629-630 donors for A, B, C, DRB1 and DQB1; approximately 500 for DQA1; approximately 570 for DPA1; fewer than 480 for DPB1. Donor age, sex, ethnicity and CMV serostatus were compiled together with the repertoire data. Among the approximately 420 genotyped donors, around 81% belonged to the genetic ancestry cluster associated with self-reported Caucasian donors. An earlier analysis of 587 of the donors used high-throughput TCR beta sequencing to judge whether each TCR beta V gene segment behaved as functional or pseudogenic. In a later analysis, previously published TCR beta repertoires from roughly 710 donors were re-analyzed and high-resolution HLA genotyping was added so that TCR occurrence patterns could be studied. General study outcomes and caveats: In vitro tests confirmed that three of the cytomegalovirus-associated TCR beta chains recognize cytomegalovirus antigens. Approximately 18 rarely observed V segments, including chromosome 9 orphons, were excluded from the earlier analysis of 550 to 700 of the donors because counts were too low. A further reported finding was that TCR beta sequences accurately predicted the HLA-A and HLA-B alleles for most subjects in the first cohort. According to a later analysis, parvovirus B19, influenza, CMV and Epstein-Barr virus appeared linked to several top co-occurrence clusters. Across donors, most TCR sequences were observed very rarely, whereas some public TCRs were present in many individuals. HLA typing was unavailable for some donors at each locus, so association tests used only the typed subset. Most CMV-associated TCR beta chains appeared to be HLA-restricted in a later analysis, and the HLA associations seemed to be driven largely by CMV exposure. An earlier analysis of approximately 540 of the donors showed that most TCR beta V segments appeared in productive rearrangements either about 90% or about 30% of the time, which broadly matched IMGT annotations. The study listed around 160 TCR beta chains as associated with cytomegalovirus. For the cohort, immune exposure information was limited to CMV serostatus. In a later genetic analysis, fewer N-insertions in productive TCRs were reported among donors in an Asian-associated ancestry cluster than the roughly 700-donor mean. V-gene and J-gene trimming of TCR beta chains was associated with a missense DCLRE1C variant in a later genetic analysis, and the association was replicated in an independent cohort. The authors suggested that the approach could potentially be extended to other disease states and immunological phenotypes. This cohort had only TCR beta chains sequenced, and the lack of alpha or paired-chain data limited which features could be detected. At a false discovery rate of 0.05, a later analysis linked about 16,000 TCR beta sequences to specific HLA alleles. Strong co-occurrence of HLA alleles, especially DR and DQ, made assigning TCR associations to individual alleles difficult. A cluster of highly shared sequence variants was judged likely to represent a technical artifact of the sequencing pipeline. Compared with equally common non-associated chains, HLA-associated TCR beta chains in a later analysis were more clonally expanded and had lower generation probabilities. Presence/absence analyses assumed roughly uniform sequencing depth across donors, an assumption that may not hold. Correlated functional status among segregating V segments might reflect linkage disequilibrium, but an unknown experimental factor could not be ruled out. Cytomegalovirus status was reported to be diagnosed by the classifier with high specificity and sensitivity in both the original and validation cohorts. According to a later analysis, TCR association rates differed among HLA loci, with DRB1 alleles showing the most associated TCRs and HLA-C alleles showing the fewest.

The cohort was made up of 500 to 800 healthy bone marrow donors. At the time of sampling, every cohort member was nominally healthy, though immune exposures that went unrecorded were likely present. The donor was CMV seronegative and belonged to the group of 352 seronegative cohort members. Every donor gave a peripheral blood sample, and the peripheral blood mononuclear cells from that sample were used for TCR beta sequencing. The Qiagen DNeasy Blood Extraction Kit was used to extract genomic DNA from the blood cell samples. Remarks on this clone: It has no known antigen specificity. No base quality information exists; no much larger clone differs at one position.

The protocol used for the library was the immunoSEQ multiplex PCR assay. A mixture of 60 forward primers for TCR Vbeta segments and 13 reverse primers for TCR Jbeta segments was used in the multiplex PCR. The CDR3 region of rearranged TCR beta genes was amplified from genomic DNA by a multiplex PCR assay. The Illumina HiSeq System was used to sequence the amplified TCR beta libraries as 87-base-pair reads. The original pipeline was this. A later analysis counted tens of millions of unique TCR beta chains across the approximately 700 repertoires, and roughly 11 million of these chains were shared by at least two donors. To remove PCR and sequencing errors, raw reads were error-corrected and collapsed into unique sequences using a nearest-neighbor algorithm that merged closely related sequences. V, D and J gene segments were assigned by aligning CDR3 sequences to IMGT reference sequences. For a sequence to be retained, at least a six-nucleotide match to both a V gene segment and a J gene segment was required. A rearrangement was called productive if the CDR3 had no stop codons and remained in frame with V and J, and every other rearrangement was called non-productive. CDR3 was defined by IMGT convention, running from the second conserved V-encoded cysteine to the conserved J-encoded phenylalanine. In an earlier analysis of around 640 of the donors, sequences lacking an unambiguous match to a single V gene segment were excluded. An earlier analysis of approximately 590 of the donors classified V segments as functional when productive rearrangements were above 56.7% and as segregating when the standard deviation between donors was above 5%. To diagnose cytomegalovirus status from the catalog of TCR beta chain sequences, a statistical classification framework was built. A later analysis assigned V and J genes by comparing TCR nucleotide sequences with IMGT/GENE-DB human TR gene sequences. In a later analysis, CDR3 sequences and most-parsimonious VDJ recombination scenarios were assigned using the TCRdist pipeline. In a later analysis, each TCR beta chain was defined by its CDR3 amino acid sequence together with its V-gene family, and reads lacking a unique V-gene family were excluded. To address suspected cross-contamination and a sequencing artifact, a later analysis removed a few hundred highly shared, low-generation-probability nucleotide sequences. For each public chain, a later analysis derived a clonal expansion index from normalized ranks of inferred template counts within each repertoire. Generation probabilities in a later analysis came from a VDJ recombination model fitted to out-of-frame rearrangements, and those results were checked against IGoR. A later analysis scored TCR-TCR, TCR-HLA and TCR-CMV co-occurrence with hypergeometric tests, applying a repertoire-size bias correction to TCR pairs. A later analysis estimated false discovery rates by permuting HLA or CMV assignments 20 times. In a later analysis, co-occurring TCRs were grouped using DBSCAN, and TCRdist sequence similarity was added for clustering within HLA-allele-positive subsets. Repertoires with fewer than 30,000 or more than 120,000 public chains, plus five repertoires with anomalous nucleotide sharing, were excluded from co-occurrence clustering. TCRdb's version of the immuneACCESS table is confined to in-frame rearrangements and falls short of the full clone set. An unresolved V gene accounts for under half of the shortfall where checked; the remainder is of unknown origin. D and trimming come from the DNA, and the V and J calls and clone size come from that table. The sample table contains fewer than 300,000 clones; only one count was recorded for 80% of them. Of the sample, more than 0.3% is held by the ten largest clones.

This sequence originates from a girl aged 2 to 9 in good health and CMV-seronegative. Sequenced: PBMCs.

The CDR3 here reads CASSLAQGNYGYTF. The DNA reads as follows: TGTGCCAGCAGCTTAGCCCAGGGAAACTATGGCTACACCTTC. This chain is built from TRBV7-2 and TRBJ1-2; TRBD1 is perhaps the D gene, given 5 matching bases. V sheds 0 bases and J sheds 2 bases, leaving 7 bases between their ends. Reading the germline V gene gives CDR1 SGHTA and CDR2 FQGNSA. The CDR3 runs 14 residues from the cysteine to the phenylalanine. The DNA shown is the 42-base CDR3, in frame from base 1.